This entry features one T cell receptor beta chain sequence. The sample comes from a study of blood T cell repertoires in COVID-19. About the research overall: COVID-19 samples collected from the United States, Italy and Spain covered acute and convalescent phases.

The V end was cut by 8 bases, the J end by 4 bases, with 9 bases between. Germline V gene lookup returns CDR1 SGHAT and CDR2 FQNNGV. This CDR3 is built from 11 residues. Produced via immunoSEQ multiplex PCR; TCRdb's table is partial and in-frame only. Of some 100,000 clones listed, roughly four fifths are singletons. The sequence came from a man aged 45-60 years with active or convalescent COVID-19. The rearrangement uses TRBV11-2 and TRBJ2-7, with TRBD1 as a possible D gene (5 bases). The sample was peripheral blood. The CDR3 DNA sequence: TGTGCCAGCTTAGGGGTGTACGAGCAGTACTTC. Translated, it gives CASLGVYEQYF.